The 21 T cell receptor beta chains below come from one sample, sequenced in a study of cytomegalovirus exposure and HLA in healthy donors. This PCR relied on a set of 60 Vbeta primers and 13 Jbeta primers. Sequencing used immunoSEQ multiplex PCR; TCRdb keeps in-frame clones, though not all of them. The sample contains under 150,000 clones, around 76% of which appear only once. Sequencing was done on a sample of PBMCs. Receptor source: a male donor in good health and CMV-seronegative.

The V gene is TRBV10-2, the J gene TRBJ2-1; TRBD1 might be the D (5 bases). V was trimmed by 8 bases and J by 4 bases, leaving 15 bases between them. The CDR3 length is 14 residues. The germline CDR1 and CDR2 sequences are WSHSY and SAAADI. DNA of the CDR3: TGCGCCAGCGTTCAGGGTCTATCGTACAATGAGCAGTTCTTC. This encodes CASVQGLSYNEQFF.

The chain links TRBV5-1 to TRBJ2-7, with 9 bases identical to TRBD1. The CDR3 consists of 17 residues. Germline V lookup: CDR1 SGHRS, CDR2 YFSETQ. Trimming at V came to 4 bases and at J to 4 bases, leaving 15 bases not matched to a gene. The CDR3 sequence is CASSPRDRAGSQYEQYF. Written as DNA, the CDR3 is TGCGCCAGCAGCCCAAGGGACAGGGCAGGGTCTCAGTACGAGCAGTACTTC.

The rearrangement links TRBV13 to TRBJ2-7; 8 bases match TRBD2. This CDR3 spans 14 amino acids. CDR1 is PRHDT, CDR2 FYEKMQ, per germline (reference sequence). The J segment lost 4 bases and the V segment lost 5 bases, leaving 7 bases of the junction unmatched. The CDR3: CASSKTSVGYEQYF. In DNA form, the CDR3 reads TGTGCCAGCAGCAAGACTAGCGTGGGGTACGAGCAGTACTTC.

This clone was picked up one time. For the CDR3, the DNA is TGTGCCAGCAGCAAGTTTAGCGGGACGTCCCTAACCTACAATGAGCAGTTCTTC. Encoded protein: CASSKFSGTSLTYNEQFF. The chain combines TRBV11-3 with TRBJ2-1; 8 nucleotides align to TRBD2. CDR1 is SGHNT and CDR2 is YENEEA in the germline V gene. Trimming at V came to 5 bases and at J to 2 bases, leaving 14 bases not matched to a gene. This CDR3 comprises 18 residues. Drawing the rest from reference TRBV11-3 and TRBJ2-1, the complete variable domain is EAGVVQSPRYKIIEKKQPVAFWCNPISGHNTLYWYLQNLGQGPELLIRYENEEAVDDSQLPKDRFSAERLKGVDSTLKIQPAELGDSAVYLCASSKFSGTSLTYNEQFFGPGTRLTVL.

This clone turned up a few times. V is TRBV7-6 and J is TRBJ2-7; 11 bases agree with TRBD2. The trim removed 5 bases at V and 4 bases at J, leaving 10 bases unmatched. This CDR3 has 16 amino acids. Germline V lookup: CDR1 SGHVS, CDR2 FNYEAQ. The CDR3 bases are TGTGCCAGCAGCCTTGGGGGACTAGCGGTTCCTTACGAGCAGTACTTC. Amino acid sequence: CASSLGGLAVPYEQYF.

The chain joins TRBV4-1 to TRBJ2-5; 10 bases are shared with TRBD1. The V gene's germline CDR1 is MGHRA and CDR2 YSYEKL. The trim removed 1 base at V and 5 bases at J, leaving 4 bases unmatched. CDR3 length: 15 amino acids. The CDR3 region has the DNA TGCGCCAGCAGCCAAGGGACAGGGGGGATCGAGACCCAGTACTTC. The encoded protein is CASSQGTGGIETQYF.

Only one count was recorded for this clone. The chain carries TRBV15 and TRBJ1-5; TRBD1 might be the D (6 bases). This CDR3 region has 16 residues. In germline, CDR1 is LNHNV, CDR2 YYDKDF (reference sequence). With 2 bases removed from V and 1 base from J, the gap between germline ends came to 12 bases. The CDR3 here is CATSRMNQGSNQPQHF. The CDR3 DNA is TGTGCCACCAGCAGAATGAACCAGGGGAGCAATCAGCCCCAGCATTTT.

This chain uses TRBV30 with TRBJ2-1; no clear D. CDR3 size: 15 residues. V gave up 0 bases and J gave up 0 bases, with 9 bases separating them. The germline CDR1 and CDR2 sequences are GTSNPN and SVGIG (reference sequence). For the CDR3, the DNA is TGTGCCTGGAGTGTACCACGGAGCTCCTACAATGAGCAGTTCTTC. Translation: CAWSVPRSSYNEQFF.

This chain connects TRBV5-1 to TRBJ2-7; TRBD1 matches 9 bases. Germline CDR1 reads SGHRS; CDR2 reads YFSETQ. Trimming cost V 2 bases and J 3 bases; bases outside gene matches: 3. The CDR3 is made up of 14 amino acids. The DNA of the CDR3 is TGCGCCAGCAGCTTACGACAGGGGGTCTACGAGCAGTACTTC. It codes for CASSLRQGVYEQYF.

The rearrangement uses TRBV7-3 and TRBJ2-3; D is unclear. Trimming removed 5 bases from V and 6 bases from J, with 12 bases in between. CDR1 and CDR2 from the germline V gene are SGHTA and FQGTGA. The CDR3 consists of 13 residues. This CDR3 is CASSPNPGDTQYF. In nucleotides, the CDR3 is TGTGCCAGCAGCCCCAACCCCGGGGATACGCAGTATTTT.

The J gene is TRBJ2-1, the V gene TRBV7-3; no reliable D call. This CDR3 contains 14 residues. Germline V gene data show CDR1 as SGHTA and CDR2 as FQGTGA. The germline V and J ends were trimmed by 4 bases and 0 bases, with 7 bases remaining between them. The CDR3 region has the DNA TGTGCCAGCAGCTCATCCCACTCCTACAATGAGCAGTTCTTC. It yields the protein CASSSSHSYNEQFF.

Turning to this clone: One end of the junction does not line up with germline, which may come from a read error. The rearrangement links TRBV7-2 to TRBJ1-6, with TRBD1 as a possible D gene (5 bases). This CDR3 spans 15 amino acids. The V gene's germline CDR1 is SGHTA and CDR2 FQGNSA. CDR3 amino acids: CSSSPNLQGSSPLHF. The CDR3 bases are TGTTCCAGCAGCCCGAATCTTCAGGGATCTTCACCCCTCCACTTT.

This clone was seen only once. CDR3 coding DNA: TGCGCCAGCAGCCAAGCGGGACAGGGGTCCTACGAGCAGTACTTC. Translated: CASSQAGQGSYEQYF. The rearrangement joins TRBV4-3 to TRBJ2-7; TRBD1 agrees at 10 bases. The CDR3 length is 15 residues. V lost 1 base, J lost 1 base, and 1 base stayed unmatched. Germline V gives CDR1 LGHNA, CDR2 YSLEER.

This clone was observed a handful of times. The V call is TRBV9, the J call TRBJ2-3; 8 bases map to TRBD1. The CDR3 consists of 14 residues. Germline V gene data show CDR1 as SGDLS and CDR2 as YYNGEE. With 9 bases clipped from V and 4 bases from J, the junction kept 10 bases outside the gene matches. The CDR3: CATSRGLRADTQYF. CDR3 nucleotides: TGTGCCACAAGCAGGGGGCTCCGGGCAGATACGCAGTATTTT.

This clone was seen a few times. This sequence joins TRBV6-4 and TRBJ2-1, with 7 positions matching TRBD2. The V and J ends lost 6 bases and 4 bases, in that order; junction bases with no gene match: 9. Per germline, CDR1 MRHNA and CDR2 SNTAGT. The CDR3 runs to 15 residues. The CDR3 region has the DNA TGTGCCAGCAGCCCTTTGGCGGGAGAGTACAATGAGCAGTTCTTC. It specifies CASSPLAGEYNEQFF.

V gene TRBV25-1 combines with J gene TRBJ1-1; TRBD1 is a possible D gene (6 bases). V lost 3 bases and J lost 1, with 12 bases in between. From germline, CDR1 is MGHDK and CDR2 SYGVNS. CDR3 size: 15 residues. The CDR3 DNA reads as TGTGCCAGCAGTGAGTTCAGGGGCCAGAACACTGAAGCTTTCTTT. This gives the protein CASSEFRGQNTEAFF.

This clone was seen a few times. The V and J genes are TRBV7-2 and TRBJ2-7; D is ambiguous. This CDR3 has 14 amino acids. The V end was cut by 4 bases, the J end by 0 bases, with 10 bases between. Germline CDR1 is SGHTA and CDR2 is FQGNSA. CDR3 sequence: CASSYPTSSYEQYF. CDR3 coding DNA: TGTGCCAGCAGCTACCCCACGAGCTCCTACGAGCAGTACTTC.

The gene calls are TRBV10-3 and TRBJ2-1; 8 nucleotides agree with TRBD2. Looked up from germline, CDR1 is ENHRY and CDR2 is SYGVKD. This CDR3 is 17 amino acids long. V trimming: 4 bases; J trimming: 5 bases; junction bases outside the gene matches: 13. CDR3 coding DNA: TGTGCCATCAGTGGTGGCACTAGCGGCGCCCCTGACAATGAGCAGTTCTTC. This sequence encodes CAISGGTSGAPDNEQFF.

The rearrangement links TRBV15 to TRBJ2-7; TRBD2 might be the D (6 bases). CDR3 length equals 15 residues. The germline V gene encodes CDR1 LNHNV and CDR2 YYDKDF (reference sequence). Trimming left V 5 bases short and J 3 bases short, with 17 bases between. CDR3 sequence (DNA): TGTGCCACCAGCGCCCGGACCCAGGGACTCTACGAGCAGTACTTC. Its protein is CATSARTQGLYEQYF.

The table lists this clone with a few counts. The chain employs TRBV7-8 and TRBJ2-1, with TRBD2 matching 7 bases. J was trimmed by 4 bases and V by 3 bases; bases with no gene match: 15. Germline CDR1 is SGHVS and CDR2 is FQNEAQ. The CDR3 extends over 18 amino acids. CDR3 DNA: TGTGCCAGCAGCTTTACTTCGATCCGTCTAGCGGCGTACAATGAGCAGTTCTTC. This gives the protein CASSFTSIRLAAYNEQFF.

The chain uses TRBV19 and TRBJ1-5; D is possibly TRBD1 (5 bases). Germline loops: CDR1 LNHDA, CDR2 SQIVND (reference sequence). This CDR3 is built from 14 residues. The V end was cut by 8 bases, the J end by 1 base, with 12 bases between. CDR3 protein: CASYQGGSNQPQHF. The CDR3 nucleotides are TGTGCCAGTTATCAGGGAGGGAGCAATCAGCCCCAGCATTTT. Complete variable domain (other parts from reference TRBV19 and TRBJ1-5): DGGITQSPKYLFRKEGQNVTLSCEQNLNHDAMYWYRQDPGQGLRLIYYSQIVNDFQKGDIAEGYSVSREKKESFPLTVTSAQKNPTAFYLCASYQGGSNQPQHFGDGTRLSIL.